One sample yielded the 29 T cell receptor beta chains listed below, sequenced in a study of blood T cell repertoires in COVID-19. Clones were sequenced by immunoSEQ multiplex PCR, and TCRdb holds only the in-frame ones, with some missing. This repertoire shows about 430,000 clones, about 88% found once; its top ten account for about 1.4%. What was sequenced was PBMCs or T cells enriched from blood (not recorded which). Receptor source: a woman under 30 who had been exposed to COVID-19.

The table lists this clone with a count of one. The chain links TRBV28 to TRBJ1-5, with D unresolved. Trimming took off 5 bases at V and 6 bases at J, with 17 bases between the two ends. The CDR3 runs 15 residues. CDR1 is MDHEN, CDR2 SYDVKM, per germline. The chain's CDR3 is CASSPLEEGGQPQHF. The DNA of the CDR3 is TGTGCCAGCAGTCCCCTCGAAGAGGGCGGTCAGCCCCAGCATTTT.

The chain carries TRBV7-9 and TRBJ2-7; a weak D match, TRBD1 (5 bases). V dropped 1 base and J dropped 0 bases, with 10 bases sitting between them. This CDR3 comprises 15 residues. Germline V gives CDR1 SEHNR, CDR2 FQNEAQ (reference sequence). CDR3 coding DNA: TGTGCCAGCAGCTTAGAGGGCAGGGACTCCTACGAGCAGTACTTC. The encoded protein is CASSLEGRDSYEQYF.

The gene calls are TRBV25-1 and TRBJ2-1; 7 nucleotides agree with TRBD1. The length of the CDR3 is 17 residues. The germline gives CDR1 MGHDK, CDR2 SYGVNS. J was trimmed by 1 base and V by 2 bases; bases with no gene match: 8. The chain's CDR3 is CASSEPSTGKSYNEQFF. DNA of the CDR3: TGTGCCAGCAGTGAACCATCGACAGGGAAATCCTACAATGAGCAGTTCTTC.

The CDR3 region has the DNA TGTGCCAGCAGTTACTCATCCAGGGAGGAGGACTATGGCTACACCTTC. This encodes CASSYSSREEDYGYTF. This chain joins TRBV6-5 and TRBJ1-2; possible D gene TRBD1, 5 bases. This CDR3 has 16 amino acids. The V gene lost 0 bases and the J gene lost 3 bases, with 14 bases spanning the gap. CDR1 is MNHEY, CDR2 SVGAGI, per germline.

This clone has just one count. V usage is TRBV29-1 and J usage is TRBJ2-7, with 10 bases aligning to TRBD1. J gave up 1 base and V 7 bases, and 10 bases lay outside the gene matches. This CDR3 has 15 amino acids. The germline V gene has CDR1 SQVTM and CDR2 ANQGSEA. CDR3 region: CSGEPGTGESYEQYF. CDR3 nucleotides: TGCAGCGGGGAGCCCGGGACAGGGGAATCCTACGAGCAGTACTTC.

This chain uses TRBV4-2 with TRBJ2-1; D uncertain. The CDR3 spans 15 residues. Germline V gene lookup returns CDR1 LGHNA and CDR2 YNFKEQ. V gave up 0 bases and J gave up 9 bases, with 15 bases separating them. The CDR3 DNA reads TGTGCCAGCAGCCAAGATGCCGACCGGAGTCGTGAGCAGTTCTTC. Residues: CASSQDADRSREQFF.

CDR3 DNA sequence: TGTGCCAGCAGTTACGGGGTCCTTCGCGACAGAGCTAATTCACCCCTCCACTTT. Its translation is CASSYGVLRDRANSPLHF. V is TRBV6-7 and J is TRBJ1-6; maybe TRBD1 (5 bases). TRBV6-7 is marked as an open reading frame, function uncertain. Trimming left V 2 bases short and J 6 bases short, with 20 bases between. There are 18 residues in the CDR3.

V usage is TRBV10-3 and J usage is TRBJ2-1, with TRBD2 matching 7 bases. The V gene's germline CDR1 is ENHRY and CDR2 SYGVKD. V shed 5 bases, J shed 1 base, and the junction held 2 bases outside the gene matches. The CDR3 runs 14 residues. The CDR3 loop reads CAISRGGSYNEQFF. CDR3 in DNA: TGTGCCATCAGTCGCGGGGGATCCTACAATGAGCAGTTCTTC.

The rearrangement links TRBV6-5 to TRBJ2-7; TRBD2 agrees at 7 bases. CDR3 length equals 15 residues. Germline CDR1 is MNHEY and CDR2 is SVGAGI. Trimming at V came to 6 bases and at J to 4 bases, leaving 12 bases not matched to a gene. In nucleotides, the CDR3 is TGTGCCAGCAGCATCCTTACATGGGGAGGGTACGAGCAGTACTTC. Its protein product is CASSILTWGGYEQYF.

This clone was recorded only once. The genes are TRBV29-1 and TRBJ1-1; TRBD1 matches 7 bases. The germline gives CDR1 SQVTM, CDR2 ANQGSEA. Trimming removed 3 bases from V and 5 bases from J; junction bases left unmatched: 0. The CDR3 length is 11 residues. The DNA for the CDR3 is TGCAGCGTTGACAGGGGGACTGAAGCTTTCTTT. Its translation: CSVDRGTEAFF.

The V and J genes are TRBV5-5 and TRBJ1-1; 7 bases match TRBD1. Germline V lookup: CDR1 SGHKS, CDR2 YYEKEE (reference sequence). V lost 6 bases to trimming and J lost 0 bases; unmatched junction nucleotides: 11. The CDR3 has 16 amino acids. In DNA form, the CDR3 reads TGTGCCAGCACCTTTAGACGGGACAGTATGAACACTGAAGCTTTCTTT. Translated: CASTFRRDSMNTEAFF.

J is TRBJ2-7 and V is TRBV3-1 (or the pseudogene TRBV3-2), with D possibly matching TRBD1 (5 bases). Between the trimmed V and J ends, which lost 4 bases and 6 bases, there was a span of 13 bases. The CDR3 contains 13 residues. Germline V gene sequence: CDR1 LGHDT, CDR2 YNNKEL (reference sequence). CDR3 sequence (DNA): TGTGCCAGCAGCCCCCGGACAAGGGGCGAGCAGTACTTC. Translation: CASSPRTRGEQYF.

The rearrangement links TRBV7-2 to TRBJ2-3; 9 bases match TRBD2. CDR1 and CDR2 (germline): SGHTA, FQGNSA. V shed 2 bases, J shed 0 bases, and the junction held 3 bases outside the gene matches. The CDR3 has 16 amino acids. Here the CDR3 reads CASSLRLAGSTDTQYF. In DNA form, the CDR3 reads TGTGCCAGCAGCTTACGCCTAGCGGGGAGCACAGATACGCAGTATTTT.

This chain links TRBV9 with TRBJ1-6; D might be TRBD1 (6 bases). V lost 4 bases to trimming and J lost 3 bases, with 14 bases between them. Germline CDR1 reads SGDLS; CDR2 reads YYNGEE. The CDR3 is 16 amino acids. The CDR3 region is CASSPRQDVYNSPLHF. The DNA for the CDR3 is TGTGCCAGCAGCCCGCGACAGGACGTCTATAATTCACCCCTCCACTTT.

V and J are TRBV5-1 and TRBJ1-1, with 7 bases that match TRBD1. With V trimmed by 0 bases and J by 6 bases, 5 bases remained unmatched. The CDR3 contains 14 residues. Germline V gene sequence: CDR1 SGHRS, CDR2 YFSETQ. As DNA, the CDR3 is TGCGCCAGCAGCTTGGGCAGGGGGATGGCTGAAGCTTTCTTT. Its translation is CASSLGRGMAEAFF. Full variable domain (remainder filled in from reference TRBV5-1 and TRBJ1-1): KAGVTQTPRYLIKTRGQQVTLSCSPISGHRSVSWYQQTPGQGLQFLFEYFSETQRNKGNFPGRFSGRQFSNSRSEMNVSTLELGDSALYLCASSLGRGMAEAFFGQGTRLTVV.

Written as DNA, the CDR3 is TGTGCCAGCAGCCCCCTGGGCAGGGCTACCGGGGAGCTGTTTTTT. As protein: CASSPLGRATGELFF. J is TRBJ2-2 and V is TRBV7-2; perhaps TRBD1 as D (5 bases). CDR3 length: 15 residues. The V gene's germline CDR1 is SGHTA and CDR2 FQGNSA. The ends were cut back, 5 bases at V and 5 bases at J, with 15 bases in the middle.

The chain has TRBV5-1 and TRBJ2-7; TRBD2 might be the D (5 bases). V shed 4 bases and J shed 5 bases, with 22 bases lying between them. The germline V gene encodes CDR1 SGHRS and CDR2 YFSETQ. This CDR3 contains 16 residues. Written as DNA, the CDR3 is TGCGCCAGCAGCCCCCAAGGACGGGGTGCCCTCCACGAGCAGTACTTC. Encoded protein: CASSPQGRGALHEQYF. The full variable domain, completed using reference TRBV5-1 and TRBJ2-7, is KAGVTQTPRYLIKTRGQQVTLSCSPISGHRSVSWYQQTPGQGLQFLFEYFSETQRNKGNFPGRFSGRQFSNSRSEMNVSTLELGDSALYLCASSPQGRGALHEQYFGPGTRLTVT.

The chain links TRBV10-1 to TRBJ1-1; 10 bases are a match to TRBD1. Germline assignment: CDR1 WNHNN and CDR2 SYGVQD (reference sequence). There are 15 residues in the CDR3. Trimming removed 6 bases from V and 2 bases from J; junction bases left unmatched: 6. CDR3: CASSGTGVDNTEAFF. Here the CDR3 DNA reads TGCGCCAGCAGCGGGACAGGGGTGGATAACACTGAAGCTTTCTTT.

In this sample, this clone turned up once. This chain links TRBV6-1 with TRBJ2-2; D perhaps matches TRBD1 (6 bases). Germline V gives CDR1 MNHNS, CDR2 SASEGT. V shed 1 base and J shed 1 base, with 10 bases lying between them. The CDR3 is 16 amino acids. The CDR3: CASSEVSGVNTGELFF. CDR3 in DNA: TGTGCCAGCAGTGAAGTCTCAGGGGTGAACACCGGGGAGCTGTTTTTT.

The genes are TRBV5-3 and TRBJ2-3, with a weak D call TRBD1 (6 bases). TRBV5-3 is classed as an ORF, of uncertain function. This CDR3 has 17 residues. With 4 bases removed from V and 1 base from J, the gap between germline ends came to 19 bases. The CDR3, as DNA: TGTGCCAGAAGCGCCGAAGGCAGGACAGTACGCACAGATACGCAGTATTTT. Translating gives CARSAEGRTVRTDTQYF.

J is TRBJ2-3 and V is TRBV9, with TRBD2 identical over 8 bases. CDR1 is SGDLS, CDR2 YYNGEE, per germline. The CDR3 contains 18 residues. J lost 2 bases, V lost 0 bases, and 11 bases had no gene match. Written as DNA, the CDR3 is TGTGCCAGCAGCGTAGTAACCAGAGGAGCGGGGGTCACAGATACGCAGTATTTT. This gives the protein CASSVVTRGAGVTDTQYF.

The chain combines TRBV19 with TRBJ1-1; 7 positions agree with TRBD1. CDR3 length equals 18 residues. Germline-derived CDR1 and CDR2 are LNHDA and SQIVND (reference sequence). Trimming took 2 bases from V and 0 from J; bases not matched to a gene: 12. The CDR3 coding sequence is TGTGCCAGTAGTATATTATTTGGGACAGCACCCATGAACACTGAAGCTTTCTTT. Protein: CASSILFGTAPMNTEAFF.

This rearrangement joins TRBV2 to TRBJ2-5; D is perhaps TRBD2 (6 bases). The CDR3 is made up of 13 amino acids. The germline V gene encodes CDR1 SNHLY and CDR2 FYNNEI. Between the trimmed V and J ends, which lost 7 bases and 0 bases, there was a span of 9 bases. DNA of the CDR3: TGTGCCAGCATTGGGGGGTACCAAGAGACCCAGTACTTC. Its protein product is CASIGGYQETQYF.

The chain recombines TRBV19 with TRBJ1-6, with D perhaps matching TRBD1 (5 bases). This CDR3 has 13 amino acids. Deletions cut 1 base from V and 13 bases from J, with 11 bases between. The germline V gene has CDR1 LNHDA and CDR2 SQIVND (reference sequence). In DNA, the CDR3 is TGTGCCAGTAGTATAGGGGGCGGGACCCCCCTCCACTTT. It encodes CASSIGGGTPLHF.

This clone was seen a few times. The chain is built from TRBV28 and TRBJ1-1; 9 nucleotides match TRBD1. Trimming took 3 bases from V and 0 from J; bases not matched to a gene: 2. Germline V CDR1 and CDR2: MDHEN, SYDVKM. The CDR3 extends over 15 amino acids. The CDR3, as DNA: TGTGCCAGCAGTTTCGGGGACAGGGTGAACACTGAAGCTTTCTTT. Protein: CASSFGDRVNTEAFF.

The rearrangement links TRBV10-1 to TRBJ1-1; TRBD1 might be the D (6 bases). The germline V gene has CDR1 WNHNN and CDR2 SYGVQD (reference sequence). Between the trimmed V and J ends, which lost 6 bases and 1 base, there was a span of 9 bases. The CDR3 covers 13 residues. CDR3 in DNA: TGCGCCAGCAGACGGACAGAGAACACTGAAGCTTTCTTT. This encodes CASRRTENTEAFF.

This clone showed up just once. The genes are TRBV6-4 and TRBJ1-6; D is possibly TRBD1 (5 bases). Per germline, CDR1 MRHNA and CDR2 SNTAGT. This CDR3 spans 14 amino acids. Trimming stripped 2 bases from V and 7 bases from J, with 9 bases between. The DNA of the CDR3 is TGTGCCAGCAGTGACAGGGGAGGCAATTCACCCCTCCACTTT. Its protein is CASSDRGGNSPLHF.

This chain links TRBV18 with TRBJ1-6; no reliable D call. CDR3 length: 15 residues. Trimming cost V 3 bases and J 4 bases, with 10 bases left between them. Germline V gives CDR1 KGHSH, CDR2 LQKENI. This CDR3 is CASSPDPRYNSPLHF. DNA of the CDR3: TGTGCCAGCTCACCCGATCCGCGGTATAATTCACCCCTCCACTTT.

Turning to this clone: One end of the junction is discordant with germline, which a read error may explain. V usage is TRBV28 and J usage is TRBJ2-7; 9 bases agree with TRBD1. Per germline, CDR1 MDHEN and CDR2 SYDVKM. CDR3 length equals 16 residues. CDR3 sequence reads: CASRLSGDRALGEQYF. The CDR3, as DNA: TGTGCCAGCAGATTATCGGGGGACAGGGCCCTCGGCGAGCAGTACTTC.